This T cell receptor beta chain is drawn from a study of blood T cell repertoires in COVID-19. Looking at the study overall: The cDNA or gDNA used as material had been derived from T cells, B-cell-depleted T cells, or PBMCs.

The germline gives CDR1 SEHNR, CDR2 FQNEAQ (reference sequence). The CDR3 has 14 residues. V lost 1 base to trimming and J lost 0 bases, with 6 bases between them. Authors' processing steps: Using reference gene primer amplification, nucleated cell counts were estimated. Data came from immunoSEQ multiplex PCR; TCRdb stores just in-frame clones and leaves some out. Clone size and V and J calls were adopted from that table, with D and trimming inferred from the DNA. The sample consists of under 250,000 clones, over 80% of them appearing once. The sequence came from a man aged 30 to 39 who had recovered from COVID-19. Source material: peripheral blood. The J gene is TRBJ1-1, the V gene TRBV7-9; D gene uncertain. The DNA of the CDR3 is TGTGCCAGCAGCTTAGGGCAGATGAACACTGAAGCTTTCTTT. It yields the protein CASSLGQMNTEAFF.